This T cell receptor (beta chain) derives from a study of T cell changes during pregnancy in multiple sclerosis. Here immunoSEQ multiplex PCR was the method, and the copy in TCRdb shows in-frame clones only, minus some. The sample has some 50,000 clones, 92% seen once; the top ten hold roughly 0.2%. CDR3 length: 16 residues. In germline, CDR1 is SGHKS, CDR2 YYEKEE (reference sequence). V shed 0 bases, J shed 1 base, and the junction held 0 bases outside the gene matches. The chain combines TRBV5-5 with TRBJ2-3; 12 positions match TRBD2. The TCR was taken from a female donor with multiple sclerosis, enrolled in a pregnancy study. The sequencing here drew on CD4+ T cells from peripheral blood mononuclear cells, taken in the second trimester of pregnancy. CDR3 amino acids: CASSLGTSGGTDTQYF. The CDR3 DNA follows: TGTGCCAGCAGCTTGGGGACTAGCGGGGGCACAGATACGCAGTATTTT.